Each of the 15 T cell receptor beta chains below was sequenced from the same sample in a study of control samples from healthy donors and cancer patients. Sequencing was performed with immunoSEQ multiplex PCR; in TCRdb, only in-frame clones are kept and a portion is missing. The repertoire consists of 70,000 to 100,000 clones, with around 90% occurring once and the leading ten covering 1.9%. The sample was PBMCs. The origin of the receptors is a woman aged 55-69 years with head and neck cancer.

The rearrangement joins TRBV28 to TRBJ2-5; TRBD2 is a possible D gene (5 bases). V was trimmed by 2 bases and J by 10 bases, leaving 14 bases between them. Germline V gene lookup returns CDR1 MDHEN and CDR2 SYDVKM. The CDR3 extends over 13 amino acids. CDR3 coding DNA: TGTGCCAGCAGTTTAGGCGGCCCGGAGGTCCAGTACTTC. It is translated as CASSLGGPEVQYF.

J is TRBJ1-1 and V is TRBV7-8; 8 positions agree with TRBD1. Germline assignment: CDR1 SGHVS and CDR2 FQNEAQ. The J segment lost 1 base and the V segment lost 5 bases, leaving 9 bases of the junction unmatched. The CDR3 is made up of 16 amino acids. The DNA for the CDR3 is TGTGCCAGCAGCGGGAAGACAGGGGTAGGGAACACTGAAGCTTTCTTT. Its protein is CASSGKTGVGNTEAFF.

The V gene is TRBV30, the J gene TRBJ1-5; a weak D match, TRBD1 (5 bases). The V gene lost 5 bases and the J gene lost 1 base, with 9 bases spanning the gap. CDR3 length equals 13 residues. Per the germline V gene, CDR1 is GTSNPN and CDR2 is SVGIG (reference sequence). The DNA of the CDR3 is TGTGCCTGGGATACAGGCAGCAATCAGCCCCAGCATTTT. Translation: CAWDTGSNQPQHF.

The rearrangement links TRBV2 to TRBJ2-7; 9 nucleotides match TRBD2. The germline V gene encodes CDR1 SNHLY and CDR2 FYNNEI. Germline trimming cut 6 bases from V and 2 bases from J; bases unmatched to any gene: 8. The CDR3 consists of 15 residues. This CDR3 is CASRTMIAGAYEQYF. The CDR3 region has the DNA TGTGCCAGCAGAACCATGATAGCGGGGGCCTACGAGCAGTACTTC.

This chain connects TRBV19 to TRBJ2-3, with a tentative D call TRBD1 (6 bases). This CDR3 is built from 14 residues. In germline, CDR1 is LNHDA, CDR2 SQIVND (reference sequence). V gave up 8 bases and J gave up 4 bases, with 16 bases separating them. CDR3 sequence reads: CASGDLQGADTQYF. The DNA for the CDR3 is TGTGCCAGTGGAGATCTACAGGGTGCAGATACGCAGTATTTT.

This chain links TRBV5-8 with TRBJ2-1; 12 nucleotides line up with TRBD2. Germline V CDR1 and CDR2: SGHTS, YDEGEE. Trimming at V came to 0 bases and at J to 6 bases, leaving 7 bases not matched to a gene. The CDR3 consists of 17 residues. The CDR3 region has the DNA TGTGCCAGCAGCTTGGTGCGACTAGCGGGAGTGGGCAATGAGCAGTTCTTC. Translating it yields CASSLVRLAGVGNEQFF. Based on the CDR3 plus reference TRBV5-8 and TRBJ2-1, the full variable domain is EAGVTQSPTHLIKTRGQQATLRCSPISGHTSVYWYQQALGLGLQFLLWYDEGEERNRGNFPPRFSGRQFPNYSSELNVNALELEDSALYLCASSLVRLAGVGNEQFFGPGTRLTVL.

This rearrangement joins TRBV21-1 to TRBJ2-2; the table assigns TRBD1, which was not confirmed against the DNA. TRBV21-1 is listed as a pseudogene. The length of the CDR3 is 18 residues. The DNA for the CDR3 is TGTGCCAGCAGCAAAATGCAACAAGGGGTACTTAACACCGGGGAGCTGTTTTTT. Translating gives CASSKMQQGVLNTGELFF.

V is TRBV6-5 and J is TRBJ1-1, with D possibly being TRBD1 (6 bases). Trimming removed 6 bases from V and 3 bases from J, with 11 bases in between. The CDR3 has 13 amino acids. Germline V gene data show CDR1 as MNHEY and CDR2 as SVGAGI. The CDR3 sequence is CASRQGTYTEAFF. In DNA, the CDR3 is TGTGCCAGCAGACAGGGTACGTACACTGAAGCTTTCTTT.

The chain couples TRBV19 to TRBJ2-1, with a weak D call TRBD2 (5 bases). The germline CDR1 and CDR2 sequences are LNHDA and SQIVND (reference sequence). The CDR3 has 18 residues. V was pared by 2 bases and J by 5 bases, with 22 bases between. The CDR3 region has the DNA TGTGCCAGTAGTATAAGAGCGGTGTGGGAAAGTATCAACAATGAGCAGTTCTTC. The encoded protein is CASSIRAVWESINNEQFF.

The chain combines TRBV29-1 with TRBJ2-1; D gene unclear. The CDR3 consists of 15 residues. Germline lookup yields CDR1 SQVTM and CDR2 ANQGSEA. V lost 4 bases to trimming and J lost 6 bases, with 19 bases between them. CDR3 sequence: CSVGNAGFSGNEQFF. CDR3 bases: TGCAGCGTTGGTAATGCCGGGTTCTCGGGCAATGAGCAGTTCTTC.

This rearrangement joins TRBV7-9 to TRBJ2-3; 10 bases are shared with TRBD2. The CDR3 has 17 amino acids. Trimming removed 1 base from V and 3 bases from J; junction bases left unmatched: 7. Germline V lookup: CDR1 SEHNR, CDR2 FQNEAQ (reference sequence). CDR3 nucleotide sequence: TGTGCCAGCAGCTTAGGGGCTAGCGGGAGAATAACAGATACGCAGTATTTT. It encodes CASSLGASGRITDTQYF.

V and J are TRBV19 and TRBJ2-5; D tentatively fits TRBD1 or TRBD2 (7 bases each). V shed 0 bases and J shed 4 bases, with 24 bases lying between them. The CDR3 is 19 residues long. Germline CDR1 LNHDA, CDR2 SQIVND (reference sequence). As DNA, the CDR3 is TGTGCCAGTAGTATAGAAGGGGGGGCAGGGGGAGACCTCCCAGAGACCCAGTACTTC. Encoded protein: CASSIEGGAGGDLPETQYF.

V usage is TRBV5-6 and J usage is TRBJ1-4; D call uncertain. Germline V lookup: CDR1 SGHDT, CDR2 YYEEEE. V lost 6 bases to trimming and J lost 0 bases, with 12 bases between them. The CDR3 totals 15 residues. The CDR3 spells CASIPSGATNEKLFF. The CDR3 nucleotides read TGTGCCAGCATTCCGTCGGGTGCAACTAATGAAAAACTGTTTTTT.

The rearrangement uses TRBV3-1 (or the pseudogene TRBV3-2) and TRBJ2-2; D is unresolved. Deletions cut 4 bases from V and 4 bases from J, with 13 bases between. This CDR3 is built from 15 residues. Germline-derived CDR1 and CDR2 are LGHDT and YNNKEL (reference sequence). CDR3 sequence reads: CASSPRQDTTGELFF. In nucleotides, the CDR3 is TGTGCCAGCAGCCCTAGACAAGACACCACCGGGGAGCTGTTTTTT.

The chain couples TRBV5-6 to TRBJ2-2; maybe TRBD2 (6 bases). The CDR3 extends over 16 amino acids. Deletions cut 2 bases from V and 1 base from J, with 12 bases between. The germline gives CDR1 SGHDT, CDR2 YYEEEE. The CDR3 bases are TGTGCCAGCAGCTTTTGGATTAGCGGGAACACCGGGGAGCTGTTTTTT. It specifies CASSFWISGNTGELFF.